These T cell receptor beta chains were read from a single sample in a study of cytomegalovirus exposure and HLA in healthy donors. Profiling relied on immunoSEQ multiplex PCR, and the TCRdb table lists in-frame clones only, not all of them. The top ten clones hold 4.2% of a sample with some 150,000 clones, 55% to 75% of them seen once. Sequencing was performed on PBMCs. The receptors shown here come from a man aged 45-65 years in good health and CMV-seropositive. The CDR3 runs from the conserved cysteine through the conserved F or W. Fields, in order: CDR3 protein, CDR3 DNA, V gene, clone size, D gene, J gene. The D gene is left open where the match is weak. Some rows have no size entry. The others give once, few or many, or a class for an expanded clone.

cdr3_aa: CASSLGDRQYF
cdr3_nt: TGTGCCAGCAGCTTGGGGGACAGGCAGTACTTC
v_call: TRBV5-4
clone_size: NA
d_call: TRBD1
j_call: TRBJ2-7

cdr3_aa: CASREALLRYEQYF
cdr3_nt: TGTGCCAGCAGGGAGGCCCTATTGAGGTACGAGCAGTACTTC
v_call: TRBV2
clone_size: few
d_call: NA
j_call: TRBJ2-7

cdr3_aa: CASRVDRARTGELFF
cdr3_nt: TGTGCCAGCAGAGTCGACAGGGCCAGGACCGGGGAGCTGTTTTTT
v_call: TRBV6-5
clone_size: NA
d_call: TRBD1
j_call: TRBJ2-2

cdr3_aa: CASSLAGTGGGSTDTQYF
cdr3_nt: TGCGCCAGCAGCTTGGCCGGGACAGGGGGCGGTAGCACAGATACGCAGTATTTT
v_call: TRBV5-1
clone_size: NA
d_call: TRBD1
j_call: TRBJ2-3

cdr3_aa: CASSFRGLGKNIQYF
cdr3_nt: TGTGCCAGCAGCTTCAGGGGGCTCGGCAAAAACATTCAGTACTTC
v_call: TRBV11-3
clone_size: NA
d_call: TRBD1
j_call: TRBJ2-4

cdr3_aa: CASSDSNRGGETQYF
cdr3_nt: TGTGCCAGCAGTGACTCGAACAGGGGAGGAGAGACCCAGTACTTC
v_call: TRBV6-4
clone_size: NA
d_call: NA
j_call: TRBJ2-5

cdr3_aa: CASSIRGGGYTF
cdr3_nt: TGTGCCAGTAGTATCAGGGGAGGGGGCTACACCTTC
v_call: TRBV19
clone_size: few
d_call: NA
j_call: TRBJ1-2

cdr3_aa: CASRPRGDEQFF
cdr3_nt: TGTGCCAGCAGACCTAGGGGTGATGAGCAGTTCTTC
v_call: TRBV6-5
clone_size: NA
d_call: NA
j_call: TRBJ2-1

cdr3_aa: CASSPRTATNEKLFF
cdr3_nt: TGTGCCAGCTCACCTCGGACAGCAACTAATGAAAAACTGTTTTTT
v_call: TRBV18
clone_size: NA
d_call: NA
j_call: TRBJ1-4

cdr3_aa: CASSRNRRETQYF
cdr3_nt: TGCGCCAGCAGCCGCAATAGGAGAGAGACCCAGTACTTC
v_call: TRBV4-3
clone_size: once
d_call: NA
j_call: TRBJ2-5

cdr3_aa: CASSPGGAEAFF
cdr3_nt: TGCGCCAGCAGCCCAGGGGGCGCAGAAGCTTTCTTT
v_call: TRBV5-1
clone_size: once
d_call: TRBD1
j_call: TRBJ1-1

cdr3_aa: CASSPTFYGYTF
cdr3_nt: TGTGCCAGCAGCCCGACTTTTTATGGCTACACCTTC
v_call: TRBV14
clone_size: NA
d_call: NA
j_call: TRBJ1-2

cdr3_aa: CASSLAPSGGKDTQYF
cdr3_nt: TGCGCCAGCAGCTTGGCACCTAGCGGGGGTAAAGATACGCAGTATTTT
v_call: TRBV5-1
clone_size: NA
d_call: TRBD2
j_call: TRBJ2-3

cdr3_aa: CSGLIMGQATFPYGYTF
cdr3_nt: TGCAGCGGACTCATCATGGGACAGGCGACATTTCCTTATGGCTACACCTTC
v_call: TRBV29-1
clone_size: NA
d_call: TRBD1
j_call: TRBJ1-2

cdr3_aa: CASSYLAGAETQYF
cdr3_nt: TGTGCCAGTAGTTACCTAGCGGGGGCCGAGACCCAGTACTTC
v_call: TRBV19
clone_size: once
d_call: TRBD2
j_call: TRBJ2-5

cdr3_aa: CASRGAGTGGSPLHF
cdr3_nt: TGTGCCAGCAGGGGGGCAGGGACAGGGGGTTCACCCCTCCACTTT
v_call: TRBV11-2
clone_size: NA
d_call: TRBD1
j_call: TRBJ1-6

cdr3_aa: CATRGGTSGNRRTDTQYF
cdr3_nt: TGTGCCACCCGGGGCGGGACTAGCGGAAACCGCCGCACAGATACGCAGTATTTT
v_call: TRBV2
clone_size: many
d_call: TRBD2
j_call: TRBJ2-3

cdr3_aa: CASSSTRRGLGSGELFF
cdr3_nt: TGTGCCAGCAGCTCCACCCGGCGAGGCCTCGGGTCCGGGGAGCTGTTTTTT
v_call: TRBV7-8
clone_size: NA
d_call: NA
j_call: TRBJ2-2

cdr3_aa: CASSLVAGPYGYTF
cdr3_nt: TGTGCCAGCAGCTTGGTTGCAGGTCCCTATGGCTACACCTTC
v_call: TRBV7-8
clone_size: NA
d_call: NA
j_call: TRBJ1-2

cdr3_aa: CASSATGAYEQYF
cdr3_nt: TGTGCCAGCAGCGCGACAGGGGCATACGAGCAGTACTTC
v_call: TRBV9
clone_size: NA
d_call: TRBD1
j_call: TRBJ2-7

cdr3_aa: CASSSEGYGYTF
cdr3_nt: TGCGCCAGCTCTAGCGAGGGCTATGGCTACACCTTC
v_call: TRBV5-1
clone_size: NA
d_call: NA
j_call: TRBJ1-2

cdr3_aa: CASSPGGGLNYEQYF
cdr3_nt: TGTGCCAGCAGCCCCGGGGGGGGGCTGAACTACGAGCAGTACTTC
v_call: TRBV11-3
clone_size: NA
d_call: TRBD2
j_call: TRBJ2-7

cdr3_aa: CASSIDRGTGATGKEKLFF
cdr3_nt: TGTGCCAGTAGTATAGATCGGGGGACAGGGGCAACAGGCAAGGAAAAACTGTTTTTT
v_call: TRBV19
clone_size: NA
d_call: TRBD1
j_call: TRBJ1-4

cdr3_aa: CSAHSGSASKNIQYF
cdr3_nt: TGCAGCGCCCATAGCGGGAGCGCGTCCAAAAACATTCAGTACTTC
v_call: TRBV29-1
clone_size: NA
d_call: TRBD2
j_call: TRBJ2-4

cdr3_aa: CASILRGTGPSGYNEQFF
cdr3_nt: TGTGCCAGCATCTTAAGGGGGACGGGGCCTAGCGGCTACAATGAGCAGTTCTTC
v_call: TRBV7-9
clone_size: once
d_call: NA
j_call: TRBJ2-1

cdr3_aa: CASSPGQGRVTDTQYF
cdr3_nt: TGTGCCAGCAGCCCCGGGCAGGGAAGGGTCACAGATACGCAGTATTTT
v_call: TRBV5-4
clone_size: NA
d_call: NA
j_call: TRBJ2-3

cdr3_aa: CASSPTGRRIYNEQFF
cdr3_nt: TGTGCCAGCAGTCCGACAGGGAGACGGATCTACAATGAGCAGTTCTTC
v_call: TRBV25-1
clone_size: NA
d_call: TRBD1
j_call: TRBJ2-1

cdr3_aa: CASSQIAGARVYEQYF
cdr3_nt: TGTGCCAGCAGCCAAATAGCGGGAGCGAGGGTCTACGAGCAGTACTTC
v_call: TRBV4-2
clone_size: once
d_call: TRBD2
j_call: TRBJ2-7

cdr3_aa: CASSLQRANYGYTF
cdr3_nt: TGTGCCAGTAGTCTACAGAGAGCTAACTATGGCTACACCTTC
v_call: TRBV19
clone_size: few
d_call: NA
j_call: TRBJ1-2

cdr3_aa: CASTEPNRGAAFF
cdr3_nt: TGTGCCAGTACAGAGCCTAACAGGGGGGCAGCTTTCTTT
v_call: TRBV19
clone_size: NA
d_call: TRBD1
j_call: TRBJ1-1

cdr3_aa: CASRRGLAGSYEQYF
cdr3_nt: TGCGCCAGCAGGCGAGGTTTAGCGGGAAGCTACGAGCAGTACTTC
v_call: TRBV4-3
clone_size: NA
d_call: TRBD2
j_call: TRBJ2-7

cdr3_aa: CASSRQVTEAFF
cdr3_nt: TGTGCCAGCAGTAGACAGGTAACTGAAGCTTTCTTT
v_call: TRBV7-9
clone_size: NA
d_call: NA
j_call: TRBJ1-1